What follows is one T cell receptor beta chain and its context. Its antigen is not known. TCRdb reprocessed the reads with MiXCR, giving one entry per CDR3 protein. The sample consists of around 300,000 distinct CDR3 sequences, 8% to 9.5% of them appearing once. The data derive from a study of T cell repertoires in cytomegalovirus infection. For the study at large: Public TCR beta signature analysis indicated the presence of both CMV infection and matching HLA type. Study results and limitations: The cumulative frequency of public TCR beta families distinguished individuals who carried CMV together with the relevant HLA. Dominating the ex vivo response were HLA-C-restricted CMV-specific TCR beta clonotypes.

This TCR derives from a human donor in good health (CMV status not recorded). Some clones in this sample may be carry-over from other donors' samples. Sample: PBMCs.

The CDR3 spells CASSSPLVRLAKGYEQYF. The CDR3 DNA is TGTGCCAGCAGTTCCCCTCTTGTTCGGCTAGCTAAGGGCTACGAGCAGTACTTC. The J gene is TRBJ2-7, the V gene TRBV28, with D perhaps TRBD2 (5 bases). Germline V gene data show CDR1 as MDHEN and CDR2 as SYDVKM. V gave up 4 bases and J gave up 3 bases, with 25 bases separating them. The CDR3 consists of 18 residues.